This T cell receptor (beta chain) was captured in a study of blood T cells in healthy people across ages. Overall study findings and caveats: Roughly linearly, TCR beta diversity per million T cells fell as age increased. Changes seen in expanded clonotypes were possibly confounded by donor CMV status left unknown.

With a J-beta primer mix and a sample-barcoded 5' primer, a second PCR ran about 7 to 11 cycles. The template-switch adaptor was a 5' adaptor with 12 random nucleotides. It tagged each cDNA molecule. The study obtained at least 2.5 million CDR3-containing paired-end reads from every sample. TCRdb reanalysed the 5' RACE reads using MiXCR and keeps one entry per CDR3 protein. The sample has some 1 million distinct CDR3 sequences; 40% to 50% are singletons. Note on this clonotype: Its antigen remains unidentified.

CDR3 length: 15 amino acids. Germline CDR1 KGHDR, CDR2 SFDVKD. Trimming pared 4 bases from V and 11 bases from J, leaving 22 bases between. This TCR came from a woman aged 55-69 years in good health. Sequenced: blood. The chain uses TRBV24-1 and TRBJ2-5; a possible D gene is TRBD2 (6 bases). The CDR3 here is CATSEVTSSRNEQYF. The CDR3 nucleotides read TGTGCCACCAGTGAGGTGACTAGTTCACGGAATGAGCAGTACTTC.